This TCR beta chain comes out of a study of cytomegalovirus exposure and HLA in healthy donors (dated by TCRdb to 2017 to 2019). Looking at the study overall: An earlier analysis of some 500 of the donors reported 276 Gb of sequence data and around 120 million unique TCR beta sequences from about 200 million T cells. The study profiled the T cell repertoires of 666 subjects by immunosequencing and related them to cytomegalovirus serostatus. All discovery cohort repertoires had been generated on a single sequencing platform. Among roughly 400 genotyped donors of the cohort, an average of roughly 230,000 unique TCR beta nucleotide sequences was sequenced per donor, of which about 18% were non-productive. Among the approximately 400 genotyped donors, around 81% belonged to the genetic ancestry cluster associated with self-reported Caucasian donors. Rather than using new phenotypic data, the later analysis identified candidate immune exposures from TCR beta sequences and from how often those sequences occurred across donors. An earlier analysis of around 640 of the donors used high-throughput TCR beta sequencing to judge whether each TCR beta V gene segment behaved as functional or pseudogenic. Alongside the repertoire data, information on donor age, sex, ethnicity and CMV serostatus was compiled. A later analysis re-examined previously published TCR beta repertoires from 600 to 700 donors and added high-resolution HLA genotyping to investigate patterns of TCR occurrence. An early release covering around 630 HLA-typed donors comprised approximately 290 gigabases of sequencing data and 85 million or so unique TCR sequences. A separate validation cohort of over 95 different subjects was used in addition to the roughly 640-subject first cohort. To predict cytomegalovirus infection status, the study combined high-throughput TCR immunosequencing, statistical association of individual TCRs with disease status, and machine learning. In a later genetic analysis, genome-wide SNP genotypes for about three fifths of the roughly 670 donors were used, and that subset was treated as a discovery cohort. The aim of the study was to test whether cataloging public T cell receptors could identify signatures of past pathogen exposure. About five DR-DQ haplotypes were handled as single units for association and clustering, since linkage in the cohort was strong. The number of typed donors differed by locus: 629-630 for A, B, C, DRB1 and DQB1; 500 to 550 for DQA1; over 600 for DPA1; and some 430 for DPB1. Both class I and class II loci were covered by HLA typing, at four-digit resolution.

In total, roughly 710 healthy bone marrow donors made up the cohort. Cohort members were all nominally healthy when sampled, although unrecorded immune exposures were likely present. The donor tested CMV seropositive and was one of the 289 seropositive cohort members. A peripheral blood sample was collected from each donor, and TCR beta sequencing was performed on peripheral blood mononuclear cells. The Qiagen DNeasy Blood Extraction Kit was used to extract genomic DNA from the blood cell samples. The protocol used for the library was the immunoSEQ multiplex PCR assay. For the multiplex PCR, a mixture combining 60 forward primers for TCR Vbeta segments and 13 reverse primers for TCR Jbeta segments was used. A multiplex PCR assay on genomic DNA amplified the CDR3 region of rearranged TCR beta genes. The Illumina HiSeq System was used to sequence the amplified TCR beta libraries as 87-base-pair reads. Under the source paper's analysis protocol: A later analysis tallied around 80 million unique TCR beta chains across the 550 to 850 repertoires, and around 9.9 million of those chains were shared by two or more donors. Raw reads were error-corrected and collapsed into unique sequences by a nearest-neighbor algorithm in which closely related sequences were merged to remove PCR and sequencing errors. CDR3 sequences were aligned to IMGT reference sequences to assign V, D and J gene segments. For a sequence to be retained, a match of at least six nucleotides to both a V gene segment and a J gene segment was required. Rearrangements were classified as productive when the CDR3 lacked stop codons and remained in frame with V and J, and all other rearrangements were classified as non-productive. CDR3 was defined by IMGT convention, running from the second conserved V-encoded cysteine to the conserved J-encoded phenylalanine. The earlier analysis of more than 450 of the donors excluded sequences that lacked an unambiguous match to a single V gene segment. An earlier analysis of several hundred of the donors classified V segments as functional when productive rearrangements were above 56.7% and as segregating when the standard deviation between donors was above 5%. A statistical classification framework was developed to diagnose cytomegalovirus status using the catalog of TCR beta chain sequences. In a later analysis, TCR nucleotide sequences were compared against IMGT/GENE-DB human TR gene sequences so that V and J genes could be assigned. In a later analysis, CDR3 sequences and most-parsimonious VDJ recombination scenarios were assigned using the TCRdist pipeline. A later analysis defined each TCR beta chain by its CDR3 amino acid sequence plus V-gene family, and excluded reads lacking a unique V-gene family. As a way to deal with suspected cross-contamination and a sequencing artifact, a later analysis dropped 450 to 700 nucleotide sequences that were highly shared and had low generation probability. In a later analysis, a clonal expansion index for each public chain was calculated from normalized within-repertoire ranks of inferred template counts. A later analysis computed generation probabilities with a VDJ recombination model fitted to out-of-frame rearrangements, and checked the results against IGoR. In a later analysis, hypergeometric tests were used to score TCR-TCR, TCR-HLA and TCR-CMV co-occurrence, with a repertoire-size bias correction applied to TCR pairs. To estimate false discovery rates, a later analysis permuted the HLA or CMV assignments 20 times. In a later analysis, co-occurring TCRs were grouped with DBSCAN, and TCRdist sequence similarity was added when clustering was performed within HLA-allele-positive subsets. Co-occurrence clustering excluded repertoires with fewer than 30,000 or more than 120,000 public chains, plus five with anomalous nucleotide sharing. TCRdb mirrors the immuneACCESS table, restricted to in-frame sequences. Some clones are absent from its copies; in checked studies, under half trace to an unresolved V gene, and the reason for the others is unknown. V and J calls and clone size are given by that table; D and trimming were obtained from the DNA. The sample includes roughly 150,000 clones, with approximately 78% observed a single time. The leading ten clones occupy roughly 0.99% of the sample.

CDR1 and CDR2, per the germline V gene, are MNHEY and SVGAGI. The CDR3 goes from the cysteine to the phenylalanine over 16 residues. The kept DNA is CDR3 alone, 48 bases in frame from the first base. At the junction V is shortened by 0 bases and J by 0 bases, with 12 bases in between. What the study reported, not specific to this receptor: Broadly in line with IMGT annotations, most TCR beta V segments showed up in productive rearrangements about 87% or about 30% of the time in an earlier analysis of around 550 of the donors. Several of the top co-occurrence clusters appeared to be linked to parvovirus B19, influenza, CMV and Epstein-Barr virus, according to a later analysis. The cohort was sequenced for TCR beta chains only, and without alpha or paired-chain data the features that could be detected were limited. Immune exposure information for the cohort was limited to CMV serostatus. Correlated functional status among segregating V segments might be attributable to linkage disequilibrium, but an unknown experimental factor could not be ruled out. The classifier was reported to diagnose cytomegalovirus status with high specificity and sensitivity in both the original and validation cohorts. A later analysis found that TCR association rates varied across HLA loci, with DRB1 alleles showing the most associated TCRs and HLA-C alleles the fewest. Because the 87-base-pair reads could not distinguish some IMGT-functional V segments, including TRBV6-2 and TRBV6-3, those segments were excluded. In a later genetic analysis, fewer N-insertions in productive TCRs were reported among donors in an Asian-associated ancestry cluster than the roughly 700-donor mean. It was suggested by the authors that the approach could potentially be generalized to other disease states and immunological phenotypes. A total of around 150 TCR beta chains were listed by the study as associated with cytomegalovirus. Specific HLA alleles were associated with 18,000 or so TCR beta sequences at a false discovery rate of 0.05 in a later analysis. HLA typing was unavailable for some donors at each locus, so association tests used only the typed subset. The sequencing pipeline was judged likely to have produced a cluster of highly shared sequence variants as a technical artifact. Across donors, most TCR sequences were observed very rarely, whereas some public TCRs were present in many individuals. Assigning TCR associations to individual alleles was difficult when HLA alleles, especially DR and DQ, strongly co-occurred. A further reported finding was that TCR beta sequences accurately predicted the HLA-A and HLA-B alleles for most subjects in the first cohort. Presence/absence analyses assumed roughly uniform sequencing depth across donors, an assumption that may not hold. A few of the identified cytomegalovirus-associated TCR beta chains were confirmed in vitro to be specific for cytomegalovirus antigens. A later analysis found that HLA-associated TCR beta chains were more clonally expanded and had lower generation probabilities than equally common non-associated chains. A later genetic analysis associated a missense DCLRE1C variant with V-gene and J-gene trimming of TCR beta chains, and an independent cohort replicated the association. According to a later analysis, most CMV-associated TCR beta chains appeared to be HLA-restricted, and the HLA associations seemed to be driven largely by CMV exposure. Because counts were too low, seventeen rarely observed V segments, including chromosome 9 orphons, were left out of the earlier analysis of 587 of the donors.

This clone was detected only once. This receptor's antigen is unknown. No clone much larger than this one lies a single base away; base qualities are absent. The chain is encoded by TRBV6-5 joined to TRBJ2-7; matching of 6 bases hints at TRBD1 as the D gene. The receptor comes from a girl aged 2-10 years in good health and CMV-seropositive. Material for sequencing was PBMCs. The CDR3 region has the sequence CASSYSGDTYSYEQYF. The DNA reads TGTGCCAGCAGTTACTCCGGGGACACCTACTCCTACGAGCAGTACTTC.